Listed below are T cell receptor beta chains from one sample, sequenced in a study of blood T cells in healthy people across ages. TCRdb redid the calling of the 5' RACE reads with MiXCR, one entry per CDR3 protein. This sample has approximately 1.5 million distinct CDR3 sequences, with 35% to 45% found just once. The sequencing sample was made of blood. The receptors come from a woman under 30 in good health. The CDR3 runs from the conserved cysteine through the conserved F or W. D genes are given only for firm matches. Clone size, where shown, is once, few, many, or a class for clones that have expanded.

DNA: TGTGCCAGCAGCCAAGGAAAGAGAGAGGGCGGCCAAGAGACCCAGTACTTC
CDR3: CASSQGKREGGQETQYF
V: TRBV3-1
J: TRBJ2-5
D: NA
size: NA

DNA: TGCAGTGCTAGCGGGAGTGATCGATATACGCAGTATTTT
CDR3: CSASGSDRYTQYF
V: TRBV20-1
J: TRBJ2-3
D: NA
size: NA

DNA: TGCAGTGCTATCACCCAATGGCTAGCGGATAGCACAGATACGCAGTATTTT
CDR3: CSAITQWLADSTDTQYF
V: TRBV20-1
J: TRBJ2-3
D: TRBD2
size: NA

DNA: TGTGCCAGCAGTTATCTGGGATCTTATGGCTACACCTTC
CDR3: CASSYLGSYGYTF
V: TRBV25-1
J: TRBJ1-2
D: NA
size: NA

DNA: TGTGCCAGCAGCTTAGCGCTACAGTTAGAGACCCAGTACTTC
CDR3: CASSLALQLETQYF
V: TRBV7-2
J: TRBJ2-5
D: NA
size: few

DNA: TGTGCCAGCTCACCTGGACTAGCGGGAGGGGTCCTGTACGAGCAGTACTTC
CDR3: CASSPGLAGGVLYEQYF
V: TRBV18
J: TRBJ2-7
D: TRBD2
size: NA

DNA: TGCGCCAGCAGCCAAGATAAGTACCCGGGGGCACAGCAGCCCCAGCATTTT
CDR3: CASSQDKYPGAQQPQHF
V: TRBV4-1
J: TRBJ1-5
D: NA
size: NA

DNA: TGTGCCAGCACCAAGGGGACTAGCGGGAGGGCCAGAGATACGCAGTATTTT
CDR3: CASTKGTSGRARDTQYF
V: TRBV6-2/TRBV6-3
J: TRBJ2-3
D: TRBD2
size: few

DNA: TGCAGTTTCCGACAGGGGAGTGGTTTGGCAGATACGCAGTATTTT
CDR3: CSFRQGSGLADTQYF
V: TRBV20-1
J: TRBJ2-3
D: TRBD1
size: NA

DNA: TGCAGTGCTAGAGAGGACTACTGGGAGCAGTACTTC
CDR3: CSAREDYWEQYF
V: TRBV20-1
J: TRBJ2-7
D: NA
size: few

DNA: TGTGCCAGCAAAACTAGCGAGACGAATGAGCAGTTCTTC
CDR3: CASKTSETNEQFF
V: TRBV2
J: TRBJ2-1
D: TRBD2
size: NA

DNA: TGTGTCAGCACCGAGGGACCCGGGACAGGGGATGGCTACACCTTC
CDR3: CVSTEGPGTGDGYTF
V: TRBV2
J: TRBJ1-2
D: TRBD1
size: NA

DNA: TGTGCCAGCAGGTCTTCCGGGGGGGGAATAGATACGCAGTATTTT
CDR3: CASRSSGGGIDTQYF
V: TRBV7-9
J: TRBJ2-3
D: TRBD2
size: NA

DNA: TGTGCCAGCAGCCTTGACCCCAATGAGCAGTTCTTC
CDR3: CASSLDPNEQFF
V: TRBV7-9
J: TRBJ2-1
D: NA
size: many

DNA: TGCAGCGTTGAATCAGGGGTTGGTGAAAAACTGTTTTTT
CDR3: CSVESGVGEKLFF
V: TRBV29-1
J: TRBJ1-4
D: NA
size: NA

DNA: TGTGCCAGCAGTTACTCGGGTGGATTCACCGGGGAGCTGTTTTTT
CDR3: CASSYSGGFTGELFF
V: TRBV6-5
J: TRBJ2-2
D: NA
size: NA

DNA: TGCGCCAGTACTAGCGGGAGGGCCAAAAACATTCAGTACTTC
CDR3: CASTSGRAKNIQYF
V: TRBV5-1
J: TRBJ2-4
D: TRBD2
size: NA

DNA: TGTGCCAGCAGCTTATATGGGGACAGGGAAAATTCACCCCTCCACTTT
CDR3: CASSLYGDRENSPLHF
V: TRBV7-2
J: TRBJ1-6
D: TRBD1
size: NA

DNA: TGTGCCAGCAGAACCAGGGGGCTGAGCTATGGCTACACCTTC
CDR3: CASRTRGLSYGYTF
V: TRBV6-5
J: TRBJ1-2
D: TRBD1
size: NA

DNA: TGCAGTGCTAGAGGGACTAGCGGGAACTACAATGAGCAGTTCTTC
CDR3: CSARGTSGNYNEQFF
V: TRBV20-1
J: TRBJ2-1
D: TRBD2
size: NA

DNA: TGCAGTGCTAGAGGTCTCCATAGCTATGGCTACACCTTC
CDR3: CSARGLHSYGYTF
V: TRBV20-1
J: TRBJ1-2
D: NA
size: NA

DNA: TGTGCCAGCAGTGAAGCCGAACAGGCTAACTATGGCTACACCTTC
CDR3: CASSEAEQANYGYTF
V: TRBV2
J: TRBJ1-2
D: NA
size: few

DNA: TGTGCCATCAGAGAAACAGGGGAAGGGACTGAAGCTTTCTTT
CDR3: CAIRETGEGTEAFF
V: TRBV10-3
J: TRBJ1-1
D: TRBD1
size: NA

DNA: TGCGCCAGCAGCCAAGATAGGAGGGGGCATTCACCCCTCCACTTT
CDR3: CASSQDRRGHSPLHF
V: TRBV4-3
J: TRBJ1-6
D: TRBD1
size: NA

DNA: TGTGCCATTAGCGGGAGCTACGAGCAGTACTTC
CDR3: CAISGSYEQYF
V: TRBV10-3
J: TRBJ2-7
D: TRBD2
size: many

DNA: TGCAGCGTTGGAACCCCTAGCGGGAGGGCCCCGCTTTACGAGCAGTACTTC
CDR3: CSVGTPSGRAPLYEQYF
V: TRBV29-1
J: TRBJ2-7
D: TRBD2
size: few

DNA: TGCAGTGCAGTCGGGGACAGGGCGAACACTGAAGCTTTCTTT
CDR3: CSAVGDRANTEAFF
V: TRBV20-1
J: TRBJ1-1
D: TRBD1
size: once

DNA: TGCAGTGCTACAGATGATAACTATGGCTACACCTTC
CDR3: CSATDDNYGYTF
V: TRBV20-1
J: TRBJ1-2
D: NA
size: NA

DNA: TGCGCCAGCAGCTCTGCGGGACGGTGGATCGCTGAAGCTTTCTTT
CDR3: CASSSAGRWIAEAFF
V: TRBV5-1
J: TRBJ1-1
D: NA
size: NA

DNA: TGTGCCAGCAGAAAATACGTCCTGGGACAGGGTGGATTGGGTGGCTACACCTTC
CDR3: CASRKYVLGQGGLGGYTF
V: TRBV12-3/TRBV12-4
J: TRBJ1-2
D: TRBD1
size: NA

DNA: TGTGCCAGCAGCATGGGACTAGCGGCCTCCTACAATGAGCAGTTCTTC
CDR3: CASSMGLAASYNEQFF
V: TRBV7-9
J: TRBJ2-1
D: TRBD2
size: few

DNA: TGTGCCAGCAGCTTAGACCCGGGTCCCAGGCTGTCCTACGAGCAGTACTTC
CDR3: CASSLDPGPRLSYEQYF
V: TRBV11-2
J: TRBJ2-7
D: NA
size: NA

DNA: TGTGCCAGCAGCTTTGCGGGGGAGCCCTTTAGCACAGATACGCAGTATTTT
CDR3: CASSFAGEPFSTDTQYF
V: TRBV7-9
J: TRBJ2-3
D: TRBD2
size: NA